Presented here are 13 T cell receptor beta chains from one specimen sequenced in a study of T cell responses to AZD1222 COVID-19 vaccine. The method was immunoSEQ multiplex PCR; TCRdb's version includes in-frame clones alone and lacks a portion of them. The table shows some 170,000 clones, with about 90% occurring only once. Specimen: peripheral blood, collected 28 days after the second dose of the MenACWY control vaccine. All receptors come from an adult who received the MenACWY meningococcal vaccine as a control.

This clone was observed a few times. The chain uses TRBV28 and TRBJ2-2, with no clear D. The CDR3 runs 19 residues. Trimming pared 5 bases from V and 5 bases from J, leaving 27 bases between. CDR1 is MDHEN and CDR2 is SYDVKM in the germline V gene. CDR3 bases: TGTGCCAGCAGTGGTCGCCTGCCCCGGTCCGCTATCCCGACCGGGGAGCTGTTTTTT. Translation: CASSGRLPRSAIPTGELFF.

V and J are TRBV19 and TRBJ1-2; TRBD1 matches at 9 bases. Trimming cost V 5 bases and J 8 bases; bases outside gene matches: 9. The germline V gene encodes CDR1 LNHDA and CDR2 SQIVND (reference sequence). The CDR3 is 14 amino acids. The CDR3 region is CASSEGQGDGGYTF. In nucleotides, the CDR3 is TGTGCCAGTAGTGAGGGACAGGGTGATGGAGGCTACACCTTC.

This chain connects TRBV6-5 to TRBJ1-4, with D possibly being TRBD1 (5 bases). V lost 5 bases, J lost 8 bases, and 12 bases lay in between. The CDR3 is made up of 13 amino acids. Germline-derived CDR1 and CDR2 are MNHEY and SVGAGI. CDR3 amino acids: CASSLSRGEKLFF. The CDR3 DNA is TGTGCCAGCAGTCTTTCTAGGGGCGAAAAACTGTTTTTT.

The chain is built from TRBV14 and TRBJ1-2; D may be TRBD1 (5 bases). Germline values: CDR1 SGHDN, CDR2 FVKESK. The germline V and J ends were trimmed by 0 bases and 5 bases, with 10 bases remaining between them. The CDR3 consists of 14 residues. In DNA, the CDR3 is TGTGCCAGCAGCCAAGAGTCACAGGAGTATGGCTACACCTTC. Translating it yields CASSQESQEYGYTF.

With respect to this clone: Other DNA sequences from this sample encode an identical CDR3 as well. This chain's CDR3 is CASSQDDRTYEQYF. CDR3 sequence (DNA): TGTGCCAGCAGCCAAGATGACAGAACCTACGAGCAGTACTTC. The chain combines TRBV3-1 (or the pseudogene TRBV3-2) with TRBJ2-7, with TRBD1 as a possible D gene (5 bases). Germline V CDR1 and CDR2: LGHDT, YNNKEL (reference sequence). CDR3 length: 14 amino acids. Trimming cost V 0 bases and J 2 bases, with 8 bases left between them.

This clone appeared a few times. The chain employs TRBV7-2 and TRBJ2-1; D gene unclear. This CDR3 is 14 amino acids long. Germline CDR1 is SGHTA and CDR2 is FQGNSA. Trimming took off 0 bases at V and 6 bases at J, with 9 bases between the two ends. CDR3 amino acids: CASSLAVPANEQFF. CDR3 bases: TGTGCCAGCAGCTTAGCGGTACCCGCCAATGAGCAGTTCTTC. Full variable domain (rest looked up from reference TRBV7-2 and TRBJ2-1): GAGVSQSPSNKVTEKGKDVELRCDPISGHTALYWYRQSLGQGLEFLIYFQGNSAPDKSGLPSDRFSAERTGGSVSTLTIQRTQQEDSAVYLCASSLAVPANEQFFGPGTRLTVL.

The chain has TRBV9 and TRBJ2-7; 14 bases fit TRBD2. From germline, CDR1 is SGDLS and CDR2 YYNGEE. J was trimmed by 3 bases and V by 7 bases; bases with no gene match: 6. This CDR3 has 15 residues. CDR3 sequence (DNA): TGTGCCAGCGCGGCAGGGACTAGCGGGAGCTACGAGCAGTACTTC. It encodes CASAAGTSGSYEQYF.

The chain couples TRBV30 to TRBJ2-5; no firm D call. The CDR3 has 13 residues. Germline V gene lookup returns CDR1 GTSNPN and CDR2 SVGIG (reference sequence). Trimming cost V 0 bases and J 4 bases, with 9 bases left between them. The CDR3 DNA is TGTGCCTGGAGTGTAAGGGTCCCAGAGACCCAGTACTTC. Translating it yields CAWSVRVPETQYF.

The chain couples TRBV6-6 to TRBJ1-6; D not resolved. Germline lookup yields CDR1 MNHNY and CDR2 SVGAGI (reference sequence). V was shortened by 5 bases and J by 8 bases, with 7 bases between the two germline ends. CDR3 length: 12 amino acids. The CDR3 bases are TGTGCCAGCAGTGCGATGGATTCACCCCTCCACTTT. It yields the protein CASSAMDSPLHF.

This clone was seen a single time. V usage is TRBV15 and J usage is TRBJ2-1; D gene ambiguous. This CDR3 region has 13 residues. The ends were cut back, 5 bases at V and 5 bases at J, with 10 bases in the middle. CDR1 and CDR2 from the germline V gene are LNHNV and YYDKDF (reference sequence). The CDR3 DNA sequence: TGTGCCACCAGCGTCCAGCCCGACAATGAGCAGTTCTTC. It specifies CATSVQPDNEQFF.

V usage is TRBV28 and J usage is TRBJ1-4; TRBD1 aligns across 8 bases. The V gene's germline CDR1 is MDHEN and CDR2 SYDVKM. There are 15 residues in the CDR3. V gave up 2 bases and J gave up 5 bases; unmatched junction bases: 4. CDR3 residues: CASSLNRGGNEKLFF. CDR3 coding DNA: TGTGCCAGCAGTTTAAACAGGGGGGGGAATGAAAAACTGTTTTTT.

The rearrangement joins TRBV19 to TRBJ2-2, with 13 bases aligning to TRBD2. The CDR3 sequence is 18 residues long. Germline CDR1 reads LNHDA; CDR2 reads SQIVND (reference sequence). The V gene end was trimmed by 7 bases and the J gene end by 5 bases; junction bases not matched to a gene: 13. Written as DNA, the CDR3 is TGTGCCAGTACCCATCTAGGACTAGCGGGAGTACGGACCGGGGAGCTGTTTTTT. Protein product: CASTHLGLAGVRTGELFF.

The chain has TRBV4-1 and TRBJ2-2, with 7 bases aligning to TRBD2. The V segment lost 1 base and the J segment 7 bases; nucleotides outside the gene matches: 15. CDR1 is MGHRA and CDR2 is YSYEKL in the germline V gene. The CDR3 is 18 amino acids. The chain's CDR3 is CASSQGMVAGSRYGELFF. The CDR3, as DNA: TGCGCCAGCAGCCAAGGGATGGTAGCGGGTTCGCGTTACGGGGAGCTGTTTTTT.